This T cell receptor (beta chain) was sequenced in a study of shared clonotypes between healthy human individuals. Regarding the study as a whole: Some naive CD4 clonotypes, approximately 4.5%, turned up in common across a few donors. The genetic and exposure-history diversity represented was limited by few donors.

Donors, healthy HIV-negative adults, lacked recent acute infections or vaccinations. For this clone: Its antigen is not identified. Other DNA sequences within the sample encode an identical CDR3.

For every subset, genomic DNA was evenly distributed across several immunoSEQ plates. Libraries were prepared by immunoSEQ multiplex PCR; TCRdb keeps only in-frame clonotypes and omits some of them. Counted here are roughly 2.6 million clones, approximately 92% occurring once; the ten biggest clones make up about 0.13%. This sequence was found in a man younger than 30 in good health. The sample taken for sequencing was naive CD4+ T cells sorted from blood. Subset defined: CD45RA+ positively selected.

CDR3 in amino acids: CASSRGGSYEQYF. CDR3 DNA sequence: TGTGCCAGCTCGCGCGGGGGCTCCTACGAGCAGTACTTC. The genes are TRBV18 and TRBJ2-7; 7 bases line up with TRBD2. V shed 6 bases and J 0 bases; nucleotides not matched to a gene: 2. Germline-derived CDR1 and CDR2 are KGHSH and LQKENI. The CDR3 covers 13 residues.